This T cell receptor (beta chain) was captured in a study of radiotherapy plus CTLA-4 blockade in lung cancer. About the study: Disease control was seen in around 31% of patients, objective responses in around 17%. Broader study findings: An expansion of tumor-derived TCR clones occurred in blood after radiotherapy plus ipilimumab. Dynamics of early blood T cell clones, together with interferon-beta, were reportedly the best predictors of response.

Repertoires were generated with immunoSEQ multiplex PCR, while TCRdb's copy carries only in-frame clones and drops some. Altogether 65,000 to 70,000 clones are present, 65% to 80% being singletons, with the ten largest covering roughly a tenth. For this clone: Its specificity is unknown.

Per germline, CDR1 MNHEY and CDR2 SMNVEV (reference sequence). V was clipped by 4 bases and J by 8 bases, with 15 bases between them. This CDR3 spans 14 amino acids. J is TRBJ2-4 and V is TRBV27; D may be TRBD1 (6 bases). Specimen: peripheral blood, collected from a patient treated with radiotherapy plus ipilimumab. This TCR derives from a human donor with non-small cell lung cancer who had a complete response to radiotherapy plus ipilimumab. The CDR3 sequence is CASSYRAPRDIQYF. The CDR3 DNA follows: TGTGCCAGCAGTTACAGGGCCCCTAGGGACATTCAGTACTTC.